The count of the clone carrying this T cell receptor (beta chain) is one. Its antigen is still unknown. This sample stems from a study of shared clonotypes between healthy human individuals. Notes on the study in general: Only blood underwent sampling, and tissue repertoires likely differ.

The CDR3 is made up of 12 amino acids. The V and J ends lost 1 base and 7 bases respectively, with 5 bases between them. Germline V gene lookup returns CDR1 SGHVS and CDR2 FQNEAQ. Assay: immunoSEQ multiplex PCR; the TCRdb copy retains only in-frame clones and omits some. Of about 1.5 million clones listed, roughly 96% were seen once; the top ten hold approximately 1.1%. The sequencing input was naive CD4+ T cells sorted from blood. Subset indicated: CD45RA+ positively selected. The J gene is TRBJ1-3, the V gene TRBV7-8; D is unclear. The receptor's source is a man aged 25 to 40 in good health. For the CDR3, the DNA is TGTGCCAGCAGCTTAGAAGGGAACACCATATATTTT. It encodes CASSLEGNTIYF.